This T cell receptor beta chain was sequenced for a study of T cells in Graves' hyperthyroidism and ophthalmopathy. Comments on this clonotype: The antigen remains unidentified. It may be a read error: a sequence one base away is much more abundant.

RNA transcripts served as the template for amplifying TCR beta CDR3 regions. Primed by the HTBI set, a first-round RT-PCR was run on the TCR CDR3. TCRdb itself ran the multiplex PCR reads through MiXCR, one entry per CDR3 protein. Here the sample spans fewer than 650,000 distinct CDR3 sequences, about 14% being singletons. Study-wide findings and caveats: Blood held most thyroid clonotypes expanded above 0.001 frequency. The model anticipated ophthalmopathy a median around six months pre-onset.

Input material: blood. The TCR originated in a young woman with Graves' ophthalmopathy.

DNA of the CDR3: TGTGCCAGCAGTCCGGGACATAGCTCTGTAAACACCATATATTTT. Translating it yields CASSPGHSSVNTIYF. The rearrangement links TRBV28 to TRBJ1-3, with D perhaps matching TRBD1 (6 bases). Per germline, CDR1 MDHEN and CDR2 SYDVKM. The CDR3 runs 15 residues.